This T cell receptor beta chain stems from a study of T cell responses to AZD1222 COVID-19 vaccine. Overall study findings and caveats: Possibly, clonal diversity was underestimated; donors were largely white British and included more females.

Of note for this clone: The antigen remains unidentified.

The table came from immunoSEQ multiplex PCR; TCRdb's copy has only in-frame clones and leaves some out. Among about 97,000 clones listed, around 90% were seen once. The V end lost 5 bases, the J end lost 3 bases, and 15 bases lay between the germline ends. CDR1 KGHDR and CDR2 SFDVKD come from the germline V gene. The CDR3 is 15 residues long. The receptor comes from an adult in good health. The chain joins TRBV24-1 to TRBJ2-5, with D perhaps given as TRBD1 or TRBD2 (5 bases each). The specimen comprised peripheral blood, sampled on day 0 of AZD1222 vaccination. CDR3 sequence (DNA): TGTGCCACCAGTGCTGGGGCAGGGCGGGAAGAGACCCAGTACTTC. This codes for CATSAGAGREETQYF.